This TCR beta chain was captured in a study of cytomegalovirus exposure and HLA in healthy donors. Germline V gives CDR1 MNHEY, CDR2 SVGAGI. The CDR3 has 15 residues. V trimming: 0 bases; J trimming: 4 bases; junction bases outside the gene matches: 5. In the PCR, 60 Vbeta and 13 Jbeta primers were used. The repertoire was sequenced with immunoSEQ multiplex PCR; TCRdb's copy has only in-frame clones and lacks some. This sample contains 65,000 to 85,000 clones. Study-wide points: Earlier results showed most TCR beta V segments being productive about 87% or about 30% of the time. As was reported, the classifier diagnosed cytomegalovirus status with high specificity and sensitivity. With later analysis, a missense DCLRE1C variant became linked to TCR beta V- and J-gene trimming.

Sampled while nominally healthy, donors likely had unrecorded immune exposures. Regarding this clone: Its antigen is currently unknown.

Sequencing used PBMCs. The chain couples TRBV6-5 to TRBJ2-7, with TRBD2 identical over 8 bases. This clonotype was obtained from a woman aged 55-75 years in good health and CMV-seronegative. The CDR3 protein is CASSYSIAGTYEQYF. CDR3 DNA sequence: TGTGCCAGCAGTTACTCCATAGCGGGAACTTACGAGCAGTACTTC.